This passage covers 24 T cell receptor beta chains from one sample sequenced in a study of OX40 agonist ivuxolimab in advanced cancers. Only in-frame clones appear in the TCRdb table, and some are missing; sequencing was by immunoSEQ multiplex PCR. This sample has about 60,000 clones, with roughly 87% found just once. This material consisted of CD4+ or CD8+ T cells sorted from blood, taken in a trial of the OX40 agonist ivuxolimab. All receptors come from an adult with an advanced solid tumor such as melanoma, head and neck, liver or kidney cancer.

The chain employs TRBV18 and TRBJ2-5; 9 positions match TRBD2. Germline CDR1 KGHSH, CDR2 LQKENI. J was trimmed by 10 bases and V by 3 bases; bases with no gene match: 9. The CDR3 length is 14 residues. The CDR3 protein is CASSPTDSGSNQYF. CDR3 sequence (DNA): TGTGCCAGCTCACCGACCGATAGCGGGAGCAACCAGTACTTC. Based on the CDR3 plus reference TRBV18 and TRBJ2-5, the full variable domain is NAGVMQNPRHLVRRRGQEARLRCSPMKGHSHVYWYRQLPEEGLKFMVYLQKENIIDESGMPKERFSAEFPKEGPSILRIQQVVRGDSAAYFCASSPTDSGSNQYFGPGTRLLVL.

The chain is built from TRBV7-3 and TRBJ2-1; 8 nucleotides align to TRBD1. In germline, CDR1 is SGHTA, CDR2 FQGTGA. V was clipped by 4 bases and J by 6 bases; unmatched bases: 2. CDR3 length equals 13 residues. Here the CDR3 DNA reads TGTGCCAGCAGCTCGGACAGGGCCAATGAGCAGTTCTTC. This translates into CASSSDRANEQFF.

This clone appeared a single time. The genes are TRBV7-9 and TRBJ2-2, with 16 nucleotides matching TRBD2. Germline values: CDR1 SEHNR, CDR2 FQNEAQ (reference sequence). V lost 5 bases to trimming and J lost 6 bases; unmatched junction nucleotides: 3. The CDR3 spans 16 residues. The CDR3 protein is CASSLGLAGGPGELFF. CDR3 DNA: TGTGCCAGCAGCCTGGGACTAGCGGGAGGGCCCGGGGAGCTGTTTTTT. Supplemented by reference TRBV7-9 and TRBJ2-2, the full variable domain reads DTGVSQNPRHKITKRGQNVTFRCDPISEHNRLYWYRQTLGQGPEFLTYFQNEAQLEKSRLLSDRFSAERPKGSFSTLEIQRTEQGDSAMYLCASSLGLAGGPGELFFGEGSRLTVL.

The chain combines TRBV6-5 with TRBJ1-1, with D possibly TRBD1 on 5 matching bases. The CDR3 runs to 13 residues. Trimming took 8 bases from V and 1 from J, leaving 11 bases between them. From germline, CDR1 is MNHEY and CDR2 SVGAGI. The CDR3 DNA follows: TGTGCCAGCTGGGGACTGCGGAACACTGAAGCTTTCTTT. Protein: CASWGLRNTEAFF.

The chain carries TRBV6-5 and TRBJ1-4; D uncertain. From germline, CDR1 is MNHEY and CDR2 SVGAGI. V lost 6 bases and J lost 7, with 9 bases in between. There are 12 residues in the CDR3. The CDR3 nucleotides read TGTGCCAGCAGCTACGTGGGTGAAAAACTGTTTTTT. This encodes CASSYVGEKLFF.

This clone has more than one count but fewer than ten. V usage is TRBV28 and J usage is TRBJ2-6, with D perhaps matching TRBD1 (8 bases). V was trimmed by 6 bases and J by 2 bases, leaving 11 bases between them. The germline gives CDR1 MDHEN, CDR2 SYDVKM. This CDR3 is 15 amino acids long. This CDR3 reads CASRQGGAGANVLTF. CDR3 nucleotides: TGTGCCAGCAGACAGGGGGGGGCTGGGGCCAACGTCCTGACTTTC.

This sequence joins TRBV5-1 and TRBJ1-3; D remains ambiguous. The germline V gene has CDR1 SGHRS and CDR2 YFSETQ. The CDR3 length is 18 residues. V was shortened by 2 bases and J by 0 bases, with 18 bases between the two germline ends. The CDR3: CASSLNPLSMSSGNTIYF. For the CDR3, the DNA is TGCGCCAGCAGCTTAAACCCACTGAGTATGAGCTCTGGAAACACCATATATTTT.

V is TRBV5-1 and J is TRBJ1-2; 12 nucleotides align to TRBD1. There are 15 residues in the CDR3. CDR1 and CDR2 (germline): SGHRS, YFSETQ. Trimming at V came to 4 bases and at J to 6 bases, leaving 7 bases not matched to a gene. The CDR3 DNA sequence: TGCGCCAGCAGCCCGGGACAGGGGGCGATCGATGGCTACACCTTC. It specifies CASSPGQGAIDGYTF.

The chain recombines TRBV4-1 with TRBJ2-7; D possibly corresponds to TRBD1 (7 bases). Germline lookup yields CDR1 MGHRA and CDR2 YSYEKL. V lost 6 bases to trimming and J lost 4 bases, with 40 bases between them. The CDR3 has 22 residues. The CDR3 DNA follows: TGCGCCAGCAGGGCCCTCTTAGCAGGGGGGTCCTTGCTACAGTCCCACCTATACGAGCAGTACTTC. It codes for CASRALLAGGSLLQSHLYEQYF.

The chain combines TRBV30 with TRBJ2-3; 7 nucleotides match TRBD2. CDR3 size: 12 residues. Germline V gene lookup returns CDR1 GTSNPN and CDR2 SVGIG (reference sequence). The V and J ends lost 2 bases and 11 bases, in that order; junction bases with no gene match: 7. CDR3 in amino acids: CAWSRGGRGQYF. As DNA, the CDR3 is TGTGCCTGGAGTCGGGGAGGGAGGGGGCAGTATTTT.

The chain links TRBV28 to TRBJ2-3, with a weak D call TRBD2 (6 bases). The germline V gene has CDR1 MDHEN and CDR2 SYDVKM. V lost 2 bases and J lost 5, with 11 bases in between. The CDR3 loop spans 14 amino acids. CDR3 in amino acids: CASSLHFGGDTQYF. The CDR3 DNA follows: TGTGCCAGCAGTTTACATTTCGGGGGAGATACGCAGTATTTT.

This rearrangement joins TRBV18 to TRBJ1-1, with D possibly being TRBD1 (5 bases). Germline lookup yields CDR1 KGHSH and CDR2 LQKENI. Deletions cut 6 bases from V and 1 base from J, with 12 bases between. The length of the CDR3 is 14 residues. The CDR3 loop is CASSPGLQNTEAFF. CDR3 DNA sequence: TGTGCCAGCTCCCCGGGACTGCAGAACACTGAAGCTTTCTTT.

V and J are TRBV6-6 and TRBJ2-4, with 9 nucleotides matching TRBD1. Germline loops: CDR1 MNHNY, CDR2 SVGAGI (reference sequence). CDR3 length: 16 amino acids. V lost 0 bases, J lost 8 bases, and 8 bases stayed unmatched. CDR3 in DNA: TGTGCCAGCAGTTACTCAAGGACAGGGGCGGGATACATTCAGTACTTC. It specifies CASSYSRTGAGYIQYF.

Worth noting for this clone: One end of the junction varies from germline; a read error may be responsible. J is TRBJ2-7 and V is TRBV6-5; perhaps TRBD1 as D (5 bases). Germline V CDR1 and CDR2: MNHEY, SVGAGI. The CDR3 is 14 amino acids. For the CDR3, the DNA is TGTGCCATCAGTACCGACAGAGACATAGCCGAGCAGTACTTC. It encodes CAISTDRDIAEQYF.

CDR3 DNA: TGCGCCAGCAGCTCGCTAGCGGGAGGGCCTTTGGAGACCCAGTACTTC. Its translation: CASSSLAGGPLETQYF. This chain links TRBV5-1 with TRBJ2-5; 12 bases agree with TRBD2. Germline V gene data show CDR1 as SGHRS and CDR2 as YFSETQ. CDR3 length equals 16 residues. The J segment lost 5 bases and the V segment lost 3 bases, leaving 8 bases of the junction unmatched.

V usage is TRBV4-2 and J usage is TRBJ1-6, with D unclear. Trimming shortened V by 4 bases and J by 5 bases, and 12 bases separated the two germline ends. The CDR3 runs to 15 residues. Germline assignment: CDR1 LGHNA and CDR2 YNFKEQ. The CDR3 loop is CASSLQTQNNSPLHF. CDR3 coding DNA: TGTGCCAGCAGCCTCCAGACACAGAATAATTCACCCCTCCACTTT.

The V gene is TRBV28, the J gene TRBJ1-2; the D gene is possibly TRBD1 (5 bases). Germline-derived CDR1 and CDR2 are MDHEN and SYDVKM. This CDR3 is 12 amino acids long. V lost 7 bases and J 8 bases, leaving 14 bases between the germline ends. The DNA for the CDR3 is TGTGCCAGCACCTGGGGCAGCCGGGGCTACACCTTC. This encodes CASTWGSRGYTF.

The chain links TRBV14 to TRBJ1-1; D is perhaps TRBD1 (5 bases). CDR1 and CDR2 (germline): SGHDN, FVKESK. This CDR3 region has 13 residues. With 0 bases removed from V and 7 bases from J, the gap between germline ends came to 9 bases. CDR3 nucleotide sequence: TGTGCCAGCAGCCAAGAATATGGGGGTGAAGCTTTCTTT. This codes for CASSQEYGGEAFF.

The genes are TRBV19 and TRBJ2-5; 8 bases align to TRBD1. The V gene's germline CDR1 is LNHDA and CDR2 SQIVND (reference sequence). This CDR3 spans 15 amino acids. Unmatched junction bases numbered 6, after V lost 6 bases and J lost 0 bases. The CDR3 loop is CASRKNRGYQETQYF. The CDR3 DNA is TGTGCCAGTAGGAAAAACAGGGGGTACCAAGAGACCCAGTACTTC.

The rearrangement joins TRBV7-2 to TRBJ1-4; 7 nucleotides align to TRBD1. This CDR3 spans 14 amino acids. The V and J ends lost 5 bases and 8 bases, in that order; junction bases with no gene match: 8. CDR1 is SGHTA, CDR2 FQGNSA, per germline. CDR3 nucleotides: TGTGCCAGCAGCAAAAACAGGGGTACAGAAAAACTGTTTTTT. Amino acids: CASSKNRGTEKLFF. The variable domain in full, with the rest retrieved from reference TRBV7-2 and TRBJ1-4, is GAGVSQSPSNKVTEKGKDVELRCDPISGHTALYWYRQSLGQGLEFLIYFQGNSAPDKSGLPSDRFSAERTGGSVSTLTIQRTQQEDSAVYLCASSKNRGTEKLFFGSGTQLSVL.

The rearrangement joins TRBV10-3 to TRBJ2-1; perhaps D is TRBD1 or TRBD2 (5 bases each). Per the germline V gene, CDR1 is ENHRY and CDR2 is SYGVKD. V lost 4 bases and J 0 bases, leaving 22 bases between the germline ends. CDR3 length: 19 residues. CDR3 region: CAISGSGDRPLSSYNEQFF. The CDR3, as DNA: TGTGCCATCAGTGGATCCGGGGACCGGCCTTTAAGCTCCTACAATGAGCAGTTCTTC.

The genes are TRBV19 and TRBJ2-5; 8 bases match TRBD1. CDR1 LNHDA and CDR2 SQIVND come from the germline V gene (reference sequence). J gave up 3 bases and V 6 bases, and 9 bases lay outside the gene matches. This CDR3 is built from 15 residues. This CDR3 reads CASSPDRAHEETQYF. The CDR3, as DNA: TGTGCCAGTAGCCCGGACAGGGCTCACGAAGAGACCCAGTACTTC.

This chain joins TRBV5-1 and TRBJ2-5; the match to TRBD2 covers 8 bases. Trimming at V came to 2 bases and at J to 4 bases, leaving 1 base not matched to a gene. CDR3 length: 13 residues. CDR1 is SGHRS, CDR2 YFSETQ, per germline. CDR3 region: CASSLAGVETQYF. The CDR3 DNA sequence: TGCGCCAGCAGCTTAGCGGGAGTAGAGACCCAGTACTTC.

This clone was counted a few times. This sequence joins TRBV4-2 and TRBJ2-7; 7 nucleotides line up with TRBD2. CDR1 is LGHNA and CDR2 is YNFKEQ in the germline V gene. V lost 1 base and J lost 3; bases outside the gene matches: 9. The CDR3 length is 16 residues. In DNA, the CDR3 is TGTGCCAGCAGCCAAGTCCAGGGAGCGGGGAGCTACGAGCAGTACTTC. Amino acids: CASSQVQGAGSYEQYF.